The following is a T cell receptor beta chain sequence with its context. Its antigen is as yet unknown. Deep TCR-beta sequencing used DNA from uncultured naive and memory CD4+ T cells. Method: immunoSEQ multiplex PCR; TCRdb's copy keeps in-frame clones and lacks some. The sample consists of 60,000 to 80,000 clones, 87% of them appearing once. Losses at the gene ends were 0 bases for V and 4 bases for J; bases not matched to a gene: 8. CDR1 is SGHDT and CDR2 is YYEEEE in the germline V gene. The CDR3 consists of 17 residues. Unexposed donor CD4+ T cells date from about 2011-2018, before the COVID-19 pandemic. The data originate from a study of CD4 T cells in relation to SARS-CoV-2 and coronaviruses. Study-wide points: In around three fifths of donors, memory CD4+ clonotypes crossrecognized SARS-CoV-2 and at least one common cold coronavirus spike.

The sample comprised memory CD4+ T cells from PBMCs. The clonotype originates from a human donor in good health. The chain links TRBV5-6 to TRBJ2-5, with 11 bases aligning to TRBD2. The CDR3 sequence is CASSLGISGGERETQYF. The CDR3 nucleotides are TGTGCCAGCAGCTTGGGAATTAGCGGGGGGGAAAGAGAGACCCAGTACTTC.